One sample yielded the 21 T cell receptor beta chains listed below, sequenced in a study of cytomegalovirus exposure and HLA in healthy donors. The PCR used 60 Vbeta and 13 Jbeta primers. Measured with immunoSEQ multiplex PCR; TCRdb has only the in-frame clones, and not every one. This sample's table reports 96,000 or so clones. The sequencing sample was made of PBMCs. All receptors derive from a girl aged 5 to 17 in good health and CMV-seropositive.

V and J are TRBV9 and TRBJ2-2, with no clear D. Germline V gene sequence: CDR1 SGDLS, CDR2 YYNGEE. The CDR3 consists of 12 residues. The V end was cut by 0 bases, the J end by 7 bases, with 4 bases between. CDR3 bases: TGTGCCAGCAGCGTAGCTAACGGGGAGCTGTTTTTT. Amino acids: CASSVANGELFF.

The chain carries TRBV29-1 and TRBJ2-7; the D is unclear. The V end was cut by 6 bases, the J end by 5 bases, with 14 bases between. CDR1 and CDR2 (germline): SQVTM, ANQGSEA. This CDR3 contains 12 residues. In DNA form, the CDR3 reads TGCAGCGTCTATACTCAGGCCCACGAGCAGTACTTC. Translation gives CSVYTQAHEQYF.

This rearrangement joins TRBV27 to TRBJ1-1; possible D gene TRBD1, 6 bases. CDR1 and CDR2 from the germline V gene are MNHEY and SMNVEV (reference sequence). The CDR3 has 14 amino acids. V was cut by 5 bases and J by 7 bases, with 17 bases left in between. The CDR3 reads CASSKIQGTREAFF. CDR3 coding DNA: TGTGCCAGCAGTAAAATACAGGGTACCCGTGAAGCTTTCTTT.

The chain carries TRBV28 and TRBJ1-1, with D tentatively TRBD1 (6 bases). Trimming pared 5 bases from V and 9 bases from J, leaving 19 bases between. The CDR3 covers 14 residues. Looked up from germline, CDR1 is MDHEN and CDR2 is SYDVKM. The CDR3 DNA reads as TGTGCCAGCAGTCCCGAACGGATGTGGGGGCAAGCTTTCTTT. Translating it yields CASSPERMWGQAFF.

As concerns this clone: The junction differs from germline at one of its ends, possibly a read error. Other DNA sequences in the sample encode the same CDR3. This chain links TRBV30 with TRBJ1-6; TRBD1 might be the D (5 bases). CDR3 length equals 16 residues. CDR1 and CDR2 from the germline V gene are GTSNPN and SVGIG (reference sequence). DNA for the CDR3: TGTGCCTGGAGTCAAGTCCCCGGGACTCCGAATTCACCCCTACACTTT. Translating it yields CAWSQVPGTPNSPLHF. Drawing the rest from reference TRBV30 and TRBJ1-6, the complete variable domain is SQTIHQWPATLVQPVGSPLSLECTVEGTSNPNLYWYRQAAGRGLQLLFYSVGIGQISSEVPQNLSASRPQDRQFILSSKKLLLSDSGFYLCAWSQVPGTPNSPLHFGNGTRLTVT.

The genes are TRBV4-3 and TRBJ2-5, with 12 bases fitting TRBD2. The J call may not be correct, given that the DNA end is closer to TRBJ2-7. CDR3 length: 19 amino acids. CDR1 is LGHNA, CDR2 YSLEER, per germline. Written as DNA, the CDR3 is TGCGCCAGCAGCCCGTCGACTAGCGGGGGCCCCCTGACGATTTACGAGCAGTACTTC. This encodes CASSPSTSGGPLTIYEQYF.

The chain combines TRBV6-1 with TRBJ2-7; D remains ambiguous. The CDR3 consists of 13 residues. V lost 3 bases and J 2 bases, leaving 8 bases between the germline ends. Germline-derived CDR1 and CDR2 are MNHNS and SASEGT. CDR3 bases: TGTGCCAGCAGTGAGCGACACGCCTACGAGCAGTACGTC. It codes for CASSERHAYEQYV.

V is TRBV2 and J is TRBJ1-6, with a tentative D call TRBD1 (6 bases). Germline CDR1 reads SNHLY; CDR2 reads FYNNEI. The V and J ends lost 4 bases and 7 bases respectively, with 14 bases between them. CDR3 size: 15 residues. The CDR3 spells CASSVTAGANSPLHF. CDR3 bases: TGTGCCAGCAGTGTGACGGCAGGGGCCAATTCACCCCTCCACTTT.

Comments on this clone: The junction does not match germline at one end; this may be a read error. The V gene is TRBV7-9, the J gene TRBJ2-5; 8 bases agree with TRBD2. The CDR3 is 15 amino acids. Germline CDR1 is SEHNR and CDR2 is FQNEAQ (reference sequence). The CDR3 DNA follows: TGTGCCAGCAGCGGCGGGGGGAATCGGCAAGAGAACCAGTACTTC. This sequence encodes CASSGGGNRQENQYF.

With respect to this clone: One end of the junction is discordant with germline, which a read error may explain. The genes are TRBV28 and TRBJ2-5, with 8 nucleotides matching TRBD1. CDR3 length: 14 amino acids. Germline CDR1 reads MDHEN; CDR2 reads SYDVKM. CDR3 protein: CANSVTGAQETQYF. The DNA for the CDR3 is TGTGCCAACAGTGTGACAGGGGCCCAAGAGACCCAGTACTTC.

The rearrangement links TRBV30 to TRBJ1-4; no definite D call. Germline loops: CDR1 GTSNPN, CDR2 SVGIG (reference sequence). The V end lost 0 bases, the J end lost 0 bases, and 8 bases lay between the germline ends. CDR3 length: 15 residues. Here the CDR3 reads CAWSVPTTTNEKLFF. CDR3 bases: TGTGCCTGGAGTGTACCAACAACAACTAATGAAAAACTGTTTTTT.

This CDR3 is CASSQDREGAYEQYF. The CDR3 DNA is TGCGCCAGCAGCCAGGACAGGGAGGGTGCCTACGAGCAGTACTTC. The chain couples TRBV4-1 to TRBJ2-7, with D possibly TRBD1 on 8 matching bases. The CDR3 loop spans 15 amino acids. Between the trimmed V and J ends, which lost 3 bases and 2 bases, there was a span of 14 bases. Germline-derived CDR1 and CDR2 are MGHRA and YSYEKL.

For this clone: Other DNA sequences in this specimen translate into the identical CDR3. J is TRBJ1-1 and V is TRBV27, with a possible D match to TRBD1 (5 bases). V was shortened by 0 bases and J by 2 bases, with 7 bases between the two germline ends. Germline V gene data show CDR1 as MNHEY and CDR2 as SMNVEV (reference sequence). The CDR3 sequence is 14 residues long. The CDR3 protein is CASSLSGTNTEAFF. CDR3 in DNA: TGTGCCAGCAGTTTATCGGGGACTAACACTGAAGCTTTCTTT.

The chain couples TRBV5-1 to TRBJ2-5; possible D gene TRBD2, 6 bases. This CDR3 comprises 14 residues. Germline assignment: CDR1 SGHRS and CDR2 YFSETQ. Trimming removed 4 bases from V and 3 bases from J, with 13 bases in between. The CDR3 region has the DNA TGCGCCAGCAGCATCGGACCGGGAGAAGAGACCCAGTACTTC. Its translation is CASSIGPGEETQYF.

The chain links TRBV4-1 to TRBJ1-2; no clear D. Trimming pared 4 bases from V and 4 bases from J, leaving 25 bases between. CDR3 length equals 18 residues. Per the germline V gene, CDR1 is MGHRA and CDR2 is YSYEKL. CDR3 loop: CASSPTEGGPKIFYGYTF. CDR3 DNA: TGCGCCAGCAGCCCGACGGAGGGAGGGCCAAAGATATTCTATGGCTACACCTTC.

This chain joins TRBV6-1 and TRBJ1-1; no clear D gene. The V gene lost 6 bases and the J gene lost 11 bases, with 16 bases spanning the gap. This CDR3 contains 12 residues. Germline CDR1 MNHNS, CDR2 SASEGT. CDR3 region: CASSVSEVFAFF. DNA for the CDR3: TGTGCCAGCAGCGTATCGGAGGTTTTTGCTTTCTTT.

V gene TRBV15 combines with J gene TRBJ2-5; TRBD2 is a possible D gene (5 bases). Trimming left V 4 bases short and J 6 bases short, with 15 bases between. This CDR3 has 14 residues. CDR1 LNHNV and CDR2 YYDKDF come from the germline V gene (reference sequence). DNA of the CDR3: TGTGCCACCAGCAAACACGGGGAAATGAAGACCCAGTACTTC. Protein sequence: CATSKHGEMKTQYF.

The chain carries TRBV9 and TRBJ2-5; 7 bases fit TRBD1. The CDR3 sequence is 14 residues long. Germline CDR1 is SGDLS and CDR2 is YYNGEE. Trimming removed 4 bases from V and 1 base from J; junction bases left unmatched: 4. The CDR3 nucleotides read TGTGCCAGCAGCACCGGGACAGTCCAAGAGACCCAGTACTTC. Protein sequence: CASSTGTVQETQYF.

The chain is built from TRBV30 and TRBJ1-2; 8 bases are a match to TRBD1. The germline CDR1 and CDR2 sequences are GTSNPN and SVGIG (reference sequence). The CDR3 runs to 13 residues. Trimming took 2 bases from V and 7 from J; bases not matched to a gene: 6. As DNA, the CDR3 is TGTGCCTGGAGTTCGACAGGGGATGGTGGCTACACCTTC. Its protein product is CAWSSTGDGGYTF.

This sequence joins TRBV9 and TRBJ1-1; TRBD1 matches 7 bases. The V gene's germline CDR1 is SGDLS and CDR2 YYNGEE. The ends lost 5 bases at V and 4 bases at J; junction bases unmatched: 5. The CDR3 loop spans 13 amino acids. The CDR3 spells CASSQGVGTEAFF. The CDR3 DNA reads as TGTGCCAGCAGTCAGGGGGTGGGCACTGAAGCTTTCTTT.

V usage is TRBV10-3 and J usage is TRBJ2-2, with D unclear. Per germline, CDR1 ENHRY and CDR2 SYGVKD. There are 18 residues in the CDR3. The V gene lost 4 bases and the J gene lost 0 bases, with 18 bases spanning the gap. In nucleotides, the CDR3 is TGTGCCATCAGTGCCGTCTCAATCAGGTCTGCGAACACCGGGGAGCTGTTTTTT. Translated, it gives CAISAVSIRSANTGELFF.